These 32 T cell receptor beta chains were sequenced from one sample in a study of T-cell memory formation after mild COVID-19. TCRdb independently ran MiXCR on the 5' RACE reads; one entry per CDR3 protein. The table includes about 200,000 distinct CDR3 sequences, 16% detected once. Sequencing was carried out using PBMCs or a T cell subset sorted from them (not recorded which). Receptors originate from an adult woman who had mild COVID-19 (a few samples of this study predate the infection). Cell type and time point are not known.

There are a few counts of this clonotype. The chain combines TRBV9 with TRBJ2-4; tentatively, D is TRBD2 (5 bases). The V gene lost 0 bases and the J gene lost 3 bases, with 10 bases spanning the gap. This CDR3 has 15 amino acids. Germline V lookup: CDR1 SGDLS, CDR2 YYNGEE. The CDR3 sequence: CASSVGVRGKNIQYF. The CDR3 DNA reads TGTGCCAGCAGCGTAGGGGTTCGGGGCAAAAACATTCAGTACTTC. Full variable domain (rest looked up from reference TRBV9 and TRBJ2-4): DSGVTQTPKHLITATGQRVTLRCSPRSGDLSVYWYQQSLDQGLQFLIQYYNGEERAKGNILERFSAQQFPDLHSELNLSSLELGDSALYFCASSVGVRGKNIQYFGAGTRLSVL.

The V and J genes are TRBV5-1 and TRBJ2-3, with 7 bases aligning to TRBD1. The junction had 5 bases not matched to a gene; V was cut back by 2 bases and J by 2 bases. Germline V gene data show CDR1 as SGHRS and CDR2 as YFSETQ. The CDR3 contains 15 residues. This chain's CDR3 is CASSLTGATTDTQYF. The CDR3 nucleotides read TGCGCCAGCAGCTTAACAGGGGCCACCACAGATACGCAGTATTTT.

The chain is built from TRBV6-5 and TRBJ2-5, with D possibly TRBD1 on 5 matching bases. V lost 2 bases and J 5 bases, leaving 15 bases between the germline ends. This CDR3 is 15 amino acids long. The germline V gene encodes CDR1 MNHEY and CDR2 SVGAGI. The CDR3 spells CASSYRGGLRETQYF. The CDR3 bases are TGTGCCAGCAGTTACAGGGGCGGCCTCAGGGAGACCCAGTACTTC.

The chain carries TRBV7-3 and TRBJ2-2, with TRBD2 identical over 8 bases. The CDR3 spans 19 residues. V lost 5 bases to trimming and J lost 0 bases; unmatched junction nucleotides: 14. Germline CDR1 reads SGHTA; CDR2 reads FQGTGA. CDR3 amino acids: CASSLGMAGGHTNTGELFF. The CDR3 DNA reads as TGTGCCAGCAGCCTAGGGATGGCGGGGGGACATACGAACACCGGGGAGCTGTTTTTT.

This rearrangement joins TRBV3-1 to TRBJ1-6; D may be TRBD1 (6 bases). This CDR3 region has 14 residues. Germline CDR1 reads LGHDT; CDR2 reads YNNKEL (reference sequence). Trimming took off 1 base at V and 10 bases at J, with 11 bases between the two ends. The CDR3 sequence: CASSQVAGESPLHF. The CDR3 DNA is TGTGCCAGCAGCCAAGTAGCAGGGGAGTCACCCCTCCACTTT.

The rearrangement links TRBV5-5 to TRBJ2-1; D remains ambiguous. CDR1 and CDR2 (germline): SGHKS, YYEKEE (reference sequence). Trimming pared 3 bases from V and 4 bases from J, leaving 14 bases between. This CDR3 has 15 amino acids. In DNA form, the CDR3 reads TGTGCCAGCAGCTCGTCGCCCAGCCGGTACAATGAGCAGTTCTTC. This sequence encodes CASSSSPSRYNEQFF.

This clonotype was detected a few times. V gene TRBV12-3 or TRBV12-4 combines with J gene TRBJ2-7; 10 bases fit TRBD1. The CDR3 length is 15 residues. J gave up 1 base and V 7 bases, and 7 bases lay outside the gene matches. The CDR3 is CASKPTGGRSYEQYF. The CDR3 bases are TGTGCCAGCAAGCCGACAGGGGGCAGGTCCTACGAGCAGTACTTC.

The rearrangement uses TRBV12-3 or TRBV12-4 and TRBJ2-7; D is perhaps TRBD1 (6 bases). This CDR3 has 16 amino acids. Deletions cut 3 bases from V and 4 bases from J, with 19 bases between. CDR3 sequence (DNA): TGTGCCAGCAGTTTCGGGCGATCAGGGGCCTCGTACGAGCAGTACTTC. Translation: CASSFGRSGASYEQYF.

This clonotype has just a few counts. The V gene is TRBV7-6, the J gene TRBJ1-1, with D possibly being TRBD1 (6 bases). The germline CDR1 and CDR2 sequences are SGHVS and FNYEAQ. V shed 4 bases and J shed 1 base, with 10 bases lying between them. CDR3 size: 14 residues. The CDR3 region is CASSSDSRNTEAFF. The CDR3 nucleotides read TGTGCCAGCAGCTCGGACAGCCGGAACACTGAAGCTTTCTTT.

V usage is TRBV5-1 and J usage is TRBJ1-1; D is ambiguous. CDR3 length: 15 amino acids. Germline values: CDR1 SGHRS, CDR2 YFSETQ. Trimming cost V 0 bases and J 1 base, with 10 bases left between them. The CDR3: CASSLGMAPNTEAFF. Here the CDR3 DNA reads TGCGCCAGCAGCTTGGGTATGGCCCCGAACACTGAAGCTTTCTTT.

This chain uses TRBV7-2 with TRBJ1-5, with D possibly matching TRBD1 (5 bases). Trimming removed 1 base from V and 4 bases from J, with 11 bases in between. In germline, CDR1 is SGHTA, CDR2 FQGNSA. The CDR3 consists of 15 residues. This CDR3 is CASSLEAQGNQPQHF. DNA of the CDR3: TGTGCCAGCAGCTTAGAAGCTCAGGGAAATCAGCCCCAGCATTTT.

This clonotype showed up just a few times. V and J are TRBV9 and TRBJ2-3, with 8 bases matching TRBD2. Losses at the gene ends were 0 bases for V and 2 bases for J; bases not matched to a gene: 5. CDR3 length equals 16 residues. The V gene's germline CDR1 is SGDLS and CDR2 YYNGEE. This CDR3 is CASSVAAGGITDTQYF. The DNA of the CDR3 is TGTGCCAGCAGCGTAGCGGCGGGGGGAATCACAGATACGCAGTATTTT.

The rearrangement joins TRBV5-5 to TRBJ2-3, with a tentative D call TRBD1 (6 bases). CDR3 size: 14 residues. The V gene lost 3 bases and the J gene lost 4 bases, with 12 bases spanning the gap. Looked up from germline, CDR1 is SGHKS and CDR2 is YYEKEE (reference sequence). The DNA of the CDR3 is TGTGCCAGCAGCTATCAGGGGTATCCAGATACGCAGTATTTT. Its protein product is CASSYQGYPDTQYF.

Note on this clonotype: No conserved phenylalanine or tryptophan ends this CDR3, so it is likely a read error. The chain joins TRBV5-1 to TRBJ2-3, with 8 bases lining up with TRBD1. With V trimmed by 0 bases and J by 5 bases, 11 bases remained unmatched. There are 17 residues in the CDR3. CDR1 SGHRS and CDR2 YFSETQ come from the germline V gene. DNA for the CDR3: TGCGCCAGCAGCTTGGACCCAGGGGGCGTGGGTGTAGATACGCAGTATCTT. Protein sequence: CASSLDPGGVGVDTQYL.

A few counts support this clonotype. This chain links TRBV12-3 or TRBV12-4 with TRBJ1-5; TRBD1 is a possible D gene (5 bases). The CDR3 length is 14 residues. Trimming took 3 bases from V and 7 from J, leaving 13 bases between them. The CDR3 DNA follows: TGTGCCAGCAGTTTTGGGGGAAGGGGACAGCCCCAGCATTTT. This sequence encodes CASSFGGRGQPQHF.

This clonotype was detected a few times. This CDR3 is CASSHVSVFEQFF. CDR3 DNA sequence: TGTGCCAGCAGCCATGTTAGCGTTTTTGAGCAGTTCTTC. The chain uses TRBV14 and TRBJ2-1, with D possibly being TRBD2 (5 bases). V lost 3 bases to trimming and J lost 9 bases, with 12 bases between them. The length of the CDR3 is 13 residues. CDR1 and CDR2 (germline): SGHDN, FVKESK.

The V call is TRBV4-3, the J call TRBJ2-3; the D gene is possibly TRBD2 (6 bases). V was clipped by 5 bases and J by 2 bases, with 8 bases between them. Germline CDR1 and CDR2: LGHNA and YSLEER. The CDR3 consists of 13 residues. Written as DNA, the CDR3 is TGCGCCAGCAGCGGGACTTTCACAGATACGCAGTATTTT. Translated: CASSGTFTDTQYF.

This clonotype appeared a few times. The J gene is TRBJ1-4, the V gene TRBV6-6; D is undetermined. This CDR3 region has 16 residues. Germline V gives CDR1 MNHNY, CDR2 SVGAGI (reference sequence). Trimming left V 0 bases short and J 0 bases short, with 8 bases between. The CDR3 DNA reads TGTGCCAGCAGTTACTCAGGGAGAGCAACTAATGAAAAACTGTTTTTT. Its translation is CASSYSGRATNEKLFF.

This clonotype was picked up a small number of times. The J gene is TRBJ2-1, the V gene TRBV4-3; D perhaps matches TRBD1 (6 bases). From germline, CDR1 is LGHNA and CDR2 YSLEER. The CDR3 is 16 amino acids. Trimming took off 4 bases at V and 9 bases at J, with 22 bases between the two ends. CDR3 region: CASSLFALTGSGEQFF. The CDR3, as DNA: TGCGCCAGCAGCCTTTTCGCCCTTACAGGGTCCGGTGAGCAGTTCTTC.

This clonotype was observed at least ten times. The CDR3 DNA reads TGCAGTGCGGCGTTGGACTATAATTCACCCCTCCACTTT. It translates to CSAALDYNSPLHF. V is TRBV20-1 and J is TRBJ1-6; D is unresolved. The CDR3 spans 13 residues. Trimming took off 6 bases at V and 3 bases at J, with 9 bases between the two ends. Germline CDR1 reads DFQATT; CDR2 reads SNEGSKA (reference sequence).

The gene calls are TRBV10-1 and TRBJ2-1, with D maybe TRBD1 (6 bases). The CDR3 contains 16 residues. The germline CDR1 and CDR2 sequences are WNHNN and SYGVQD (reference sequence). Between the trimmed V and J ends, which lost 8 bases and 3 bases, there was a span of 20 bases. Here the CDR3 reads CASPRGGPPHYNEQFF. Written as DNA, the CDR3 is TGCGCCAGCCCAAGAGGGGGACCACCTCACTACAATGAGCAGTTCTTC.

This clonotype was observed a few times. The chain joins TRBV7-2 to TRBJ2-7; maybe TRBD2 (5 bases). Per germline, CDR1 SGHTA and CDR2 FQGNSA. Trimming removed 5 bases from V and 7 bases from J, with 18 bases in between. The CDR3 consists of 14 residues. The CDR3 DNA is TGTGCCAGCAGCCCCGGTTTGACTACGATAGAGCAGTACTTC. This codes for CASSPGLTTIEQYF. The full variable domain, completed using reference TRBV7-2 and TRBJ2-7, is GAGVSQSPSNKVTEKGKDVELRCDPISGHTALYWYRQSLGQGLEFLIYFQGNSAPDKSGLPSDRFSAERTGGSVSTLTIQRTQQEDSAVYLCASSPGLTTIEQYFGPGTRLTVT.

The genes are TRBV7-2 and TRBJ2-5; 12 bases line up with TRBD1. The V gene's germline CDR1 is SGHTA and CDR2 FQGNSA. This CDR3 has 15 amino acids. The V segment lost 8 bases and the J segment 5 bases; nucleotides outside the gene matches: 9. CDR3 sequence reads: CASSGGQGARETQYF. In nucleotides, the CDR3 is TGTGCCAGCTCAGGGGGACAGGGGGCGCGGGAGACCCAGTACTTC.

The chain links TRBV6-1 to TRBJ2-7; 8 bases agree with TRBD1. The CDR3 has 13 amino acids. Germline V CDR1 and CDR2: MNHNS, SASEGT. The V segment lost 10 bases and the J segment 7 bases; nucleotides outside the gene matches: 12. Here the CDR3 DNA reads TGTGCCACCAGGGACAGGATGCTTCAGGAGCAGTACTTC. Encoded protein: CATRDRMLQEQYF.

V gene TRBV24-1 combines with J gene TRBJ2-2; 8 bases map to TRBD1. CDR1 and CDR2 from the germline V gene are KGHDR and SFDVKD. V lost 2 bases to trimming and J lost 3 bases; unmatched junction nucleotides: 7. The CDR3 covers 17 residues. As DNA, the CDR3 is TGTGCCACCAGTGATTCCTTCAGGGGGCCCGACACCGGGGAGCTGTTTTTT. It encodes CATSDSFRGPDTGELFF.

The chain is built from TRBV7-9 and TRBJ2-2; 8 nucleotides match TRBD2. CDR1 and CDR2 from the germline V gene are SEHNR and FQNEAQ (reference sequence). The CDR3 is made up of 19 amino acids. The trim removed 5 bases at V and 1 base at J, leaving 15 bases unmatched. CDR3 DNA: TGTGCCAGCAGCCTCTCGGGGCTAGCGGGTGGACGGAACACCGGGGAGCTGTTTTTT. It is translated as CASSLSGLAGGRNTGELFF.

This clonotype was seen ten or more times. The chain employs TRBV2 and TRBJ2-1; TRBD2 aligns across 11 bases. Germline-derived CDR1 and CDR2 are SNHLY and FYNNEI. Trimming cost V 4 bases and J 8 bases; bases outside gene matches: 4. The CDR3 is 14 amino acids. CDR3 bases: TGTGCCAGCAGTGTTACTAGCGGGAGCGATGAGCAGTTCTTC. Protein sequence: CASSVTSGSDEQFF.

This clonotype was observed a handful of times. The chain links TRBV7-8 to TRBJ1-2; D possibly corresponds to TRBD1 (6 bases). The V and J ends lost 5 bases and 0 bases respectively, with 13 bases between them. CDR3 length: 15 amino acids. Germline V lookup: CDR1 SGHVS, CDR2 FQNEAQ. CDR3 region: CASSPRTAANYGYTF. The CDR3 region has the DNA TGTGCCAGCAGCCCGCGGACAGCGGCTAACTATGGCTACACCTTC.

The chain employs TRBV11-3 and TRBJ2-1; 7 nucleotides line up with TRBD2. CDR3 size: 15 residues. The V gene's germline CDR1 is SGHNT and CDR2 YENEEA. V lost 1 base and J lost 6; bases outside the gene matches: 6. For the CDR3, the DNA is TGTGCCAGCAGCTTAGCGGCGGGAGTCTCCAATGAGCAGTTCTTC. Protein product: CASSLAAGVSNEQFF.

The CDR3 nucleotides read TGCAGTGCTACAGGGGCGATACAAGAGACCCAGTACTTC. The encoded protein is CSATGAIQETQYF. V and J are TRBV20-1 and TRBJ2-5, with D possibly matching TRBD1 (6 bases). CDR3 length equals 13 residues. Trimming removed 4 bases at V and 2 bases at J, with 11 bases between. The germline gives CDR1 DFQATT, CDR2 SNEGSKA (reference sequence).

A few counts support this clonotype. This chain joins TRBV7-2 and TRBJ2-1; tentatively, D is TRBD2 (5 bases). Trimming stripped 7 bases from V and 0 bases from J, with 13 bases between. The length of the CDR3 is 15 residues. CDR1 is SGHTA and CDR2 is FQGNSA in the germline V gene. Here the CDR3 reads CASTRSGVSYNEQFF. As DNA, the CDR3 is TGTGCCAGCACCCGATCCGGGGTCTCCTACAATGAGCAGTTCTTC.

V gene TRBV5-1 combines with J gene TRBJ2-3; D gene uncertain. Trimming took off 4 bases at V and 1 base at J, with 10 bases between the two ends. From germline, CDR1 is SGHRS and CDR2 YFSETQ. The CDR3 runs to 14 residues. CDR3 in amino acids: CASSPPAGTDTQYF. CDR3 in DNA: TGCGCCAGCAGCCCCCCGGCGGGCACAGATACGCAGTATTTT.